The 16 T cell receptor beta chains presented below share a single source sample, sequenced in a study of OX40 agonist ivuxolimab in advanced cancers. The repertoire was sequenced with immunoSEQ multiplex PCR; TCRdb's copy has only in-frame clones and lacks some. The repertoire holds 55,000 to 95,000 clones, with 70% to 90% as singletons. The sample here was CD4+ or CD8+ T cells sorted from blood, taken in a trial of the OX40 agonist ivuxolimab. The receptors were sampled from an adult with an advanced solid tumor such as melanoma, head and neck, liver or kidney cancer.

The chain has TRBV30 and TRBJ2-5, with D hard to call. The end of the DNA is better explained by TRBJ2-7, so the J call may be wrong. This CDR3 is built from 13 residues. CDR1 is GTSNPN, CDR2 SVGIG, per germline (reference sequence). CDR3: CAWSKGTPYEQYF. In DNA form, the CDR3 reads TGTGCCTGGAGTAAAGGCACCCCCTACGAGCAGTACTTC.

This chain joins TRBV7-9 and TRBJ2-7; unclear D gene. The V end lost 1 base, the J end lost 4 bases, and 11 bases lay between the germline ends. Looked up from germline, CDR1 is SEHNR and CDR2 is FQNEAQ (reference sequence). CDR3 length: 14 amino acids. CDR3 sequence reads: CASSLGTVDYEQYF. The CDR3 nucleotides read TGTGCCAGCAGCTTAGGTACGGTGGATTACGAGCAGTACTTC.

The rearrangement links TRBV5-4 to TRBJ2-5; 8 bases match TRBD2. CDR3 size: 16 residues. Trimming at V came to 4 bases and at J to 2 bases, leaving 10 bases not matched to a gene. Germline CDR1 and CDR2: SGHNT and YYREEE (reference sequence). For the CDR3, the DNA is TGTGCCAGCAGCCCCGGGGGGGGTACAGGGCAAGAGACCCAGTACTTC. This encodes CASSPGGGTGQETQYF.

The rearrangement links TRBV30 to TRBJ1-1, with TRBD1 identical over 9 bases. V was pared by 5 bases and J by 1 base, with 5 bases of the junction left unmatched. The CDR3 consists of 14 residues. The germline gives CDR1 GTSNPN, CDR2 SVGIG (reference sequence). As DNA, the CDR3 is TGTGCCTGGGCGTTGACAGGGGGGAACACTGAAGCTTTCTTT. Translation gives CAWALTGGNTEAFF.

This chain uses TRBV14 with TRBJ1-2; D not resolved. V was cut by 1 base and J by 4 bases, with 7 bases left in between. CDR3 length equals 13 residues. Looked up from germline, CDR1 is SGHDN and CDR2 is FVKESK. CDR3 DNA sequence: TGTGCCAGCAGCCAAGTAGCGGGCTATGGCTACACCTTC. The encoded protein is CASSQVAGYGYTF. Full variable domain (outside the CDR3, taken from reference TRBV14 and TRBJ1-2): EAGVTQFPSHSVIEKGQTVTLRCDPISGHDNLYWYRRVMGKEIKFLLHFVKESKQDESGMPNNRFLAERTGGTYSTLKVQPAELEDSGVYFCASSQVAGYGYTFGSGTRLTVV.

J is TRBJ1-6 and V is TRBV6-7; TRBD1 is a possible D gene (5 bases). TRBV6-7 is an open reading frame whose function is uncertain. The CDR3 extends over 16 amino acids. V was clipped by 0 bases and J by 13 bases, with 19 bases between them. CDR3 sequence (DNA): TGTGCCAGCAGTTACTCGAGAGGGGCGACCGTGGGTCCCCTCCACTTT. Its protein product is CASSYSRGATVGPLHF.

This chain joins TRBV9 and TRBJ2-1; TRBD2 might be the D (5 bases). CDR1 SGDLS and CDR2 YYNGEE come from the germline V gene. This CDR3 comprises 14 residues. The V end lost 2 bases, the J end lost 0 bases, and 6 bases lay between the germline ends. DNA for the CDR3: TGTGCCAGCAGCGTCAGCGGCTCCTACAATGAGCAGTTCTTC. Its protein product is CASSVSGSYNEQFF.

The chain joins TRBV9 to TRBJ2-3; D not resolved. This CDR3 has 13 amino acids. The V and J ends lost 7 bases and 0 bases respectively, with 9 bases between them. The germline gives CDR1 SGDLS, CDR2 YYNGEE. CDR3 region: CASPPSSTDTQYF. The CDR3, as DNA: TGTGCCAGCCCGCCGTCTAGCACAGATACGCAGTATTTT.

The chain links TRBV7-3 to TRBJ1-1; 7 bases map to TRBD1. The CDR3 is 16 amino acids. Per germline, CDR1 SGHTA and CDR2 FQGTGA. Unmatched junction bases numbered 13, after V lost 5 bases and J lost 4 bases. The CDR3 DNA sequence: TGTGCCAGCAGCCAGGGGGGGGCGAGGGACGGCACTGAAGCTTTCTTT. Its translation is CASSQGGARDGTEAFF.

The rearrangement joins TRBV30 to TRBJ2-2; D unclear. The germline gives CDR1 GTSNPN, CDR2 SVGIG (reference sequence). The CDR3 is made up of 12 amino acids. V lost 3 bases to trimming and J lost 8 bases, with 10 bases between them. The CDR3 loop reads CAWRGQPGELFF. The CDR3 DNA sequence: TGTGCCTGGAGAGGCCAGCCTGGGGAGCTGTTTTTT. Supplemented by reference TRBV30 and TRBJ2-2, the full variable domain reads SQTIHQWPATLVQPVGSPLSLECTVEGTSNPNLYWYRQAAGRGLQLLFYSVGIGQISSEVPQNLSASRPQDRQFILSSKKLLLSDSGFYLCAWRGQPGELFFGEGSRLTVL.

This chain links TRBV19 with TRBJ2-1; D gene uncertain. Trimming pared 3 bases from V and 3 bases from J, leaving 15 bases between. The CDR3 is 16 amino acids. Germline V gives CDR1 LNHDA, CDR2 SQIVND (reference sequence). The CDR3 region is CASSMVAGLVYNEQFF. CDR3 in DNA: TGTGCCAGTAGTATGGTGGCAGGCCTGGTCTACAATGAGCAGTTCTTC.

The rearrangement uses TRBV2 and TRBJ1-2, with 8 positions matching TRBD1. V trimming: 5 bases; J trimming: 1 base; junction bases outside the gene matches: 9. Germline V gene lookup returns CDR1 SNHLY and CDR2 FYNNEI. This CDR3 contains 16 residues. The CDR3 here is CASSQDRGDINYGYTF. DNA for the CDR3: TGTGCCAGCAGTCAAGACAGGGGCGATATTAACTATGGCTACACCTTC.

The J gene is TRBJ2-7, the V gene TRBV28, with D possibly matching TRBD2 (6 bases). Trimming removed 3 bases from V and 3 bases from J, with 15 bases in between. Germline CDR1 MDHEN, CDR2 SYDVKM. This CDR3 has 15 residues. CDR3 residues: CASSFNGGESYEQYF. Written as DNA, the CDR3 is TGTGCCAGCAGTTTTAACGGGGGAGAAAGCTACGAGCAGTACTTC. The full variable domain, its missing parts supplied by reference TRBV28 and TRBJ2-7, is DVKVTQSSRYLVKRTGEKVFLECVQDMDHENMFWYRQDPGLGLRLIYFSYDVKMKEKGDIPEGYSVSREKKERFSLILESASTNQTSMYLCASSFNGGESYEQYFGPGTRLTVT.

CDR3 bases: TGTGCCATCAGCACTCGAGGCACTGAAGCTTTCTTT. Translation gives CAISTRGTEAFF. The chain employs TRBV10-3 and TRBJ1-1, with D unresolved. This CDR3 has 12 residues. Trimming stripped 6 bases from V and 4 bases from J, with 9 bases between. Germline-derived CDR1 and CDR2 are ENHRY and SYGVKD.

CDR3 DNA: TGTGCCTGGAGTAGGACAGACTCCTACGAGCAGTACTTC. It yields the protein CAWSRTDSYEQYF. The chain couples TRBV30 to TRBJ2-7, with D tentatively TRBD1 (6 bases). The CDR3 is 13 amino acids. The V end lost 2 bases, the J end lost 0 bases, and 8 bases lay between the germline ends. From germline, CDR1 is GTSNPN and CDR2 SVGIG (reference sequence).

The chain couples TRBV7-2 to TRBJ2-1; possibly TRBD2 for D (6 bases). This CDR3 is built from 16 residues. The germline V and J ends were trimmed by 6 bases and 8 bases, with 23 bases remaining between them. CDR1 SGHTA and CDR2 FQGNSA come from the germline V gene. The CDR3 here is CASREPPGVLRDEQFF. DNA for the CDR3: TGTGCCAGCAGGGAACCACCGGGAGTACTTCGGGATGAGCAGTTCTTC.